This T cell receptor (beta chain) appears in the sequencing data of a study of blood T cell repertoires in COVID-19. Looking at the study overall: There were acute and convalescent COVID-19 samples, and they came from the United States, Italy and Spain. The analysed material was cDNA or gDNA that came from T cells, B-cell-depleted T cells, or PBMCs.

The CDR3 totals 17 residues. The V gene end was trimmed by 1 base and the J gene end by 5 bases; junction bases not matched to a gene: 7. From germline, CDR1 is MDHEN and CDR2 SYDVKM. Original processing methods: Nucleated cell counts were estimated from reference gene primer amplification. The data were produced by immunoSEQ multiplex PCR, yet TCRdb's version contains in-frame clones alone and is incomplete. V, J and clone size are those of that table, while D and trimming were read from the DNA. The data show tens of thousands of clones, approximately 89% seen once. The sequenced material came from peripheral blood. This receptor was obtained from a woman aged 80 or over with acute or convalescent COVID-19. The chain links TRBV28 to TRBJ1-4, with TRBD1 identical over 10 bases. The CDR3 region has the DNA TGTGCCAGCAGTTTATCGGACAGGGGGGAAGGAAATGAAAAACTGTTTTTT. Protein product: CASSLSDRGEGNEKLFF. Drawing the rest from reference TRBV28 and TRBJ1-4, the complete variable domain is DVKVTQSSRYLVKRTGEKVFLECVQDMDHENMFWYRQDPGLGLRLIYFSYDVKMKEKGDIPEGYSVSREKKERFSLILESASTNQTSMYLCASSLSDRGEGNEKLFFGSGTQLSVL.